Here is one TCR beta chain with its context. The data originate from a study of CD8 T cells in Susac syndrome. Study information: When blood was drawn, patients with Susac syndrome were on intravenous immunoglobulin alone, on corticosteroids, or therapy-naive.

Random hexamers served to reverse transcribe roughly 0.5 to 1 ug RNA. Amplification of TCR beta CDR3 spanned 54 Vbeta and 13 Jbeta via immunoSEQ multiplex PCR. Using its own MiXCR run on the immunoSEQ multiplex PCR reads, TCRdb lists one record per CDR3 protein. The table has some 240,000 distinct CDR3 sequences, 90% to 97% seen once. TCR beta sequences were obtained from blood CD8+ and CD4+ T cells. The junction had 13 bases not matched to a gene; V was cut back by 4 bases and J by 9 bases. CDR1 is SGHDT, CDR2 YYEEEE, per germline. The CDR3 extends over 16 amino acids. Sequenced material: CD4+ T cells from PBMCs. The chain links TRBV5-6 to TRBJ2-3, with TRBD2 identical over 11 bases. This receptor was taken from a human donor with Susac syndrome. The CDR3 protein is CASSQRVTSGSDTQYF. Here the CDR3 DNA reads TGTGCCAGCAGCCAAAGGGTTACTAGCGGGAGTGACACGCAGTATTTT.